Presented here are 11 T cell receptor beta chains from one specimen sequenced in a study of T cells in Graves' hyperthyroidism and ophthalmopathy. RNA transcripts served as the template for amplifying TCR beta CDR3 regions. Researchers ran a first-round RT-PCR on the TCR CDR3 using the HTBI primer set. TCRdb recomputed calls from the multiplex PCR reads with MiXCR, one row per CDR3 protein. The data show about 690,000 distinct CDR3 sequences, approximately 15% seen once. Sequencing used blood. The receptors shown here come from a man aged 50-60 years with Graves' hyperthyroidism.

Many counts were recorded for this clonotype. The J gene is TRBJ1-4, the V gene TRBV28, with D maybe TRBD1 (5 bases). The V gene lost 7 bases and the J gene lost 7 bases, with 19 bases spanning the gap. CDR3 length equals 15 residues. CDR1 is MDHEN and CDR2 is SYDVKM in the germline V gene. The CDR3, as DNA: TGTGCCAGCACCAAATTTCGGGGGGAGGGTGAAAAACTGTTTTTT. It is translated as CASTKFRGEGEKLFF.

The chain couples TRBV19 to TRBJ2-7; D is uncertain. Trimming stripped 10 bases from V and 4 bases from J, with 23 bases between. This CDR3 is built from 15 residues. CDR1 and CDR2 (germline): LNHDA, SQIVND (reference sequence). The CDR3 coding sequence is TGTGCCAACCTGACCAAACCTGACGCCTTATACGAGCAGTACTTC. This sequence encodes CANLTKPDALYEQYF.

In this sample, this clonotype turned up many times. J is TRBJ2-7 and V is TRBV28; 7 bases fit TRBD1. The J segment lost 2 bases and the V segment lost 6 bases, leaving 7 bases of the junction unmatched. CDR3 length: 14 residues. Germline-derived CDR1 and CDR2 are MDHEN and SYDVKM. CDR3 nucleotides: TGTGCCAGCAGAACCCAGGGGACAGCCTACGAGCAGTACTTC. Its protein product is CASRTQGTAYEQYF.

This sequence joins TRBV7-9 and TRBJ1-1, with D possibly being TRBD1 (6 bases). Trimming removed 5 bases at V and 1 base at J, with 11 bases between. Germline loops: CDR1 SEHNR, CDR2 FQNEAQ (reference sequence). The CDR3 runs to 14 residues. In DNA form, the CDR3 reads TGTGCCAGCAGCCCGCGGGGACAGAACACTGAAGCTTTCTTT. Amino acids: CASSPRGQNTEAFF.

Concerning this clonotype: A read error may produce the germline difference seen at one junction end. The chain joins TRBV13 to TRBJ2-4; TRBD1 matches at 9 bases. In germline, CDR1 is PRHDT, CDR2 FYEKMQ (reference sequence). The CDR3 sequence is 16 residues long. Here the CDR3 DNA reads TGTGCCGGCAGCCAAAGACAGGGGGAGGTCAAAAACATTCAGTACTTC. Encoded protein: CAGSQRQGEVKNIQYF.

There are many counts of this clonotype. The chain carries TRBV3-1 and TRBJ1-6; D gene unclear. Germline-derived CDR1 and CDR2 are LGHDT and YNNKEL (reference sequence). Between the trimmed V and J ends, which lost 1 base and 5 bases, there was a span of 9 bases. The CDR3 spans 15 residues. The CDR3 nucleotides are TGTGCCAGCAGCCAAGTTCGCGGGAATAATTCACCCCTCCACTTT. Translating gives CASSQVRGNNSPLHF.

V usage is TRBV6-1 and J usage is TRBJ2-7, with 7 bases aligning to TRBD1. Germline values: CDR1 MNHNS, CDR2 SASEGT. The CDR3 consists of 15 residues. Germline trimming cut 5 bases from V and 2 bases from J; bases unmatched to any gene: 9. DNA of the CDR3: TGTGCCAGCAGTTCCCAGGGGGAAACCGCCTACGAGCAGTACTTC. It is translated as CASSSQGETAYEQYF.

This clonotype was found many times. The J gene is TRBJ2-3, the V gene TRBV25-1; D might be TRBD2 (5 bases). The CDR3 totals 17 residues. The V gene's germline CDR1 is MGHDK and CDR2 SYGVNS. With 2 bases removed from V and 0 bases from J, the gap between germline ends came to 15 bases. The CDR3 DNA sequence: TGTGCCAGCAGTGAAAGACCCCTAGCACCAAGCACAGATACGCAGTATTTT. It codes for CASSERPLAPSTDTQYF. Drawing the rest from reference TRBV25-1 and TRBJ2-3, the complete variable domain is EADIYQTPRYLVIGTGKKITLECSQTMGHDKMYWYQQDPGMELHLIHYSYGVNSTEKGDLSSESTVSRIRTEHFPLTLESARPSHTSQYLCASSERPLAPSTDTQYFGPGTRLTVL.

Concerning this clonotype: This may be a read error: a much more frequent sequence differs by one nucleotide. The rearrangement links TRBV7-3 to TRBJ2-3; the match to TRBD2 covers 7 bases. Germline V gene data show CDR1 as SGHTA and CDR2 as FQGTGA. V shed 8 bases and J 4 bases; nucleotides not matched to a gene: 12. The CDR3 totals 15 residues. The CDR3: CASSGPAGSSDTQYF. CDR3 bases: TGTGCCAGCTCAGGACCAGCGGGAAGTTCAGATACGCAGTATTTT.

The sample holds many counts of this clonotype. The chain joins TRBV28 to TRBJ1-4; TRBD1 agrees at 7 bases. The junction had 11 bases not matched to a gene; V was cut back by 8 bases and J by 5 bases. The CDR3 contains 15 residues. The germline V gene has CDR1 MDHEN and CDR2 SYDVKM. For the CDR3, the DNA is TGTGCCAGCTCCTCCCGAAGACAGGGAAATGAAAAACTGTTTTTT. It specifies CASSSRRQGNEKLFF.

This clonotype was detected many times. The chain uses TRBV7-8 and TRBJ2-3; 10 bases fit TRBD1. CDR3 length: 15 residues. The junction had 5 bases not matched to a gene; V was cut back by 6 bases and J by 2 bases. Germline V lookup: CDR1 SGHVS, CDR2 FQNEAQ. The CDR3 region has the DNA TGTGCCAGCAGGCCCGGGACAGGGGTCACAGATACGCAGTATTTT. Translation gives CASRPGTGVTDTQYF.